The 31 T cell receptor beta chains below were found in one sample sequenced in a study of T-cell reconstitution after alpha-beta-depleted transplantation in children. Preparing the TCRbeta library involved the use of unique molecular identifiers. TCRdb reprocessed the PCR reads with MiXCR, giving one entry per CDR3 protein. Here the sample spans over 150,000 distinct CDR3 sequences, roughly 6% being singletons. Sequenced here: PBMCs, sampled before TCRalphabeta/CD19-depleted stem cell transplant. Source of these receptors: a girl under two years old with combined immunodeficiency, due to receive a stem cell transplant.

At least ten counts were recorded for this clonotype. V usage is TRBV15 and J usage is TRBJ2-1; perhaps TRBD2 as D (6 bases). V gave up 0 bases and J gave up 3 bases, with 15 bases separating them. Germline-derived CDR1 and CDR2 are LNHNV and YYDKDF (reference sequence). This CDR3 has 17 amino acids. CDR3 nucleotide sequence: TGTGCCACCAGCAGAGATCGGGACTCACCATACTACAATGAGCAGTTCTTC. Protein product: CATSRDRDSPYYNEQFF.

Comment on this clonotype: This may come from a read error, since a much larger clone is one base off. The chain is built from TRBV11-2 and TRBJ2-7; D remains ambiguous. The CDR3 is 18 residues long. Germline-derived CDR1 and CDR2 are SGHAT and FQNNGV. The CDR3 protein is CSSSLDRQAVSYSYEQYF. CDR3 nucleotides: TGTTCCAGCAGCTTAGATCGCCAGGCGGTATCCTACTCCTACGAGCAGTACTTC.

This clonotype was counted at least ten times. The gene calls are TRBV27 and TRBJ2-3; 9 nucleotides align to TRBD2. Looked up from germline, CDR1 is MNHEY and CDR2 is SMNVEV (reference sequence). This CDR3 has 15 amino acids. V lost 2 bases and J lost 4; bases outside the gene matches: 4. The CDR3 region is CASSLGSGSSDTQYF. In DNA, the CDR3 is TGTGCCAGCAGTTTAGGTAGCGGGAGTTCAGATACGCAGTATTTT.

The chain uses TRBV7-2 and TRBJ2-5, with TRBD2 matching 9 bases. CDR3 length equals 16 residues. In germline, CDR1 is SGHTA, CDR2 FQGNSA. The J segment lost 5 bases and the V segment lost 3 bases, leaving 10 bases of the junction unmatched. For the CDR3, the DNA is TGTGCCAGCAGCTTGGGAATAGCGGGAGTCGGGGAGACCCAGTACTTC. Translating gives CASSLGIAGVGETQYF.

This clonotype was detected ten times or more. The chain is built from TRBV6-2 or TRBV6-3 and TRBJ2-7; 14 nucleotides agree with TRBD2. The length of the CDR3 is 21 residues. V lost 6 bases and J lost 2; bases outside the gene matches: 21. Germline CDR1 is MNHEY and CDR2 is SVGEGT. CDR3 in DNA: TGTGCCAGCAGCTATACGACTAGCGGGGGGGCCTTCGGGACGGCGGCCTACGAGCAGTACTTC. Translation gives CASSYTTSGGAFGTAAYEQYF.

The table lists this clonotype with many counts. The V and J genes are TRBV7-6 and TRBJ2-5; D unclear. This CDR3 has 14 residues. The V end was cut by 1 base, the J end by 4 bases, with 10 bases between. Germline CDR1 reads SGHVS; CDR2 reads FNYEAQ. The CDR3 loop reads CASSLDAGVETQYF. The DNA for the CDR3 is TGTGCCAGCAGCTTAGACGCTGGCGTAGAGACCCAGTACTTC.

The gene calls are TRBV7-9 and TRBJ2-1, with D possibly matching TRBD2 (7 bases). CDR3 size: 16 residues. V was cut by 5 bases and J by 2 bases, with 16 bases left in between. Germline CDR1 reads SEHNR; CDR2 reads FQNEAQ (reference sequence). The CDR3 DNA follows: TGTGCCAGCAGCCACGCGATCGGGGGGCCCTACAATGAGCAGTTCTTC. Translating gives CASSHAIGGPYNEQFF.

In this sample, this clonotype turned up many times. J is TRBJ2-3 and V is TRBV7-9; 11 nucleotides agree with TRBD2. Trimming at V came to 2 bases and at J to 0 bases, leaving 4 bases not matched to a gene. This CDR3 has 17 amino acids. In germline, CDR1 is SEHNR, CDR2 FQNEAQ (reference sequence). Written as DNA, the CDR3 is TGTGCCAGCAGCTTAAGGAGGACTAGCGGGAGCACAGATACGCAGTATTTT. Its protein product is CASSLRRTSGSTDTQYF.

This clonotype was seen more than once but under ten times. This chain joins TRBV7-2 and TRBJ1-2, with 7 bases lining up with TRBD1. Unmatched junction bases numbered 10, after V lost 5 bases and J lost 4 bases. This CDR3 spans 15 amino acids. Looked up from germline, CDR1 is SGHTA and CDR2 is FQGNSA. The CDR3 is CASSGGQGGPYGYTF. As DNA, the CDR3 is TGTGCCAGCAGCGGTGGGCAGGGGGGCCCCTATGGCTACACCTTC.

This clonotype was observed many times. J is TRBJ2-3 and V is TRBV20-1; D unclear. V gave up 1 base and J gave up 5 bases, with 13 bases separating them. Germline V gene sequence: CDR1 DFQATT, CDR2 SNEGSKA (reference sequence). The CDR3 totals 14 residues. In DNA, the CDR3 is TGCAGTGCTAGAGCGGGTCCAGACTTAGATACGCAGTATTTT. Translated, it gives CSARAGPDLDTQYF.

This clonotype was observed many times. V usage is TRBV24-1 and J usage is TRBJ2-3, with D unresolved. The CDR3 has 14 residues. Germline V gene data show CDR1 as KGHDR and CDR2 as SFDVKD. Trimming took 4 bases from V and 1 from J, leaving 8 bases between them. The CDR3 DNA is TGTGCCACCAGTGACTCTGGAGGCACAGATACGCAGTATTTT. It encodes CATSDSGGTDTQYF.

This clonotype was seen more than once but under ten times. The chain uses TRBV28 and TRBJ2-7; 9 nucleotides agree with TRBD2. Germline V gene data show CDR1 as MDHEN and CDR2 as SYDVKM. V shed 4 bases and J 3 bases; nucleotides not matched to a gene: 7. CDR3 length: 15 amino acids. CDR3: CASSSVAGVGYEQYF. Written as DNA, the CDR3 is TGTGCCAGCAGTTCCGTAGCGGGAGTTGGCTACGAGCAGTACTTC.

This clonotype has just a few counts. V usage is TRBV11-2 and J usage is TRBJ2-2, with a tentative D call TRBD2 (6 bases). V was pared by 0 bases and J by 1 base, with 6 bases between. CDR3 size: 15 residues. Looked up from germline, CDR1 is SGHAT and CDR2 is FQNNGV. The CDR3 loop reads CASSLDSGNTGELFF. The CDR3, as DNA: TGTGCCAGCAGCTTAGATAGCGGGAACACCGGGGAGCTGTTTTTT.

The chain employs TRBV6-1 and TRBJ2-3; D could derive from TRBD1 or TRBD2 (7 bases each). V lost 6 bases and J lost 4, with 14 bases in between. The CDR3 sequence is 14 residues long. The germline V gene encodes CDR1 MNHNS and CDR2 SASEGT. The CDR3 protein is CASRGGGASDTQYF. As DNA, the CDR3 is TGTGCCAGCAGGGGAGGGGGCGCGTCAGATACGCAGTATTTT.

This clonotype was recorded many times. The J gene is TRBJ1-2, the V gene TRBV4-3, with D hard to call. The CDR3 consists of 16 residues. Looked up from germline, CDR1 is LGHNA and CDR2 is YSLEER. The V and J ends lost 0 bases and 2 bases respectively, with 13 bases between them. The CDR3 nucleotides are TGCGCCAGCAGCCAAGACTCGGGTTTCCCGAACTATGGCTACACCTTC. It codes for CASSQDSGFPNYGYTF.

The chain couples TRBV28 to TRBJ1-5; 8 positions agree with TRBD1. Germline V gene lookup returns CDR1 MDHEN and CDR2 SYDVKM. The V and J ends lost 5 bases and 6 bases, in that order; junction bases with no gene match: 12. The CDR3 is 16 amino acids. The CDR3, as DNA: TGTGCCAGCAGTAATTCGGACAGGGTAAAGTTTCAGCCCCAGCATTTT. This gives the protein CASSNSDRVKFQPQHF.

There are many counts of this clonotype. The chain couples TRBV20-1 to TRBJ2-3; D is possibly TRBD2 (6 bases). The germline V and J ends were trimmed by 6 bases and 0 bases, with 16 bases remaining between them. Germline values: CDR1 DFQATT, CDR2 SNEGSKA (reference sequence). The CDR3 runs to 15 residues. CDR3: CSAHRDSGSTDTQYF. For the CDR3, the DNA is TGCAGTGCCCACCGGGACTCCGGAAGCACAGATACGCAGTATTTT.

The CDR3: CASNPGTDYTDTQYF. The CDR3 DNA reads TGCGCCAGCAACCCCGGGACGGACTACACAGATACGCAGTATTTT. This chain joins TRBV23-1 and TRBJ2-3; D might be TRBD2 (6 bases). TRBV23-1 is classed as an ORF, of uncertain function. CDR3 size: 15 residues. The V end was cut by 7 bases, the J end by 2 bases, with 16 bases between.

This clonotype was counted ten times or more. The chain is built from TRBV7-9 and TRBJ2-2, with D hard to call. CDR3 size: 16 residues. Trimming removed 2 bases from V and 5 bases from J, with 15 bases in between. Germline CDR1 SEHNR, CDR2 FQNEAQ (reference sequence). CDR3 region: CASSLSRVSGTGELFF. CDR3 nucleotide sequence: TGTGCCAGCAGCTTAAGTAGGGTCTCTGGAACCGGGGAGCTGTTTTTT.

This clonotype was observed at least ten times. The V and J genes are TRBV6-2 or TRBV6-3 and TRBJ2-5; TRBD1 agrees at 8 bases. With 4 bases clipped from V and 2 bases from J, the junction kept 6 bases outside the gene matches. The CDR3 runs to 15 residues. The germline V gene encodes CDR1 MNHEY and CDR2 SVGEGT. The CDR3 reads CASSSSGTGQETQYF. The CDR3 DNA is TGTGCCAGCAGTTCCTCCGGGACAGGTCAAGAGACCCAGTACTTC.

This clonotype was recorded many times. The chain couples TRBV4-3 to TRBJ2-1; tentatively, D is TRBD1 or TRBD2 (5 bases each). The V gene's germline CDR1 is LGHNA and CDR2 YSLEER. The ends were cut back, 0 bases at V and 4 bases at J, with 10 bases in the middle. The CDR3 has 15 residues. The CDR3 DNA is TGCGCCAGCAGCCAAGACGGGGACGGATACAATGAGCAGTTCTTC. Translated: CASSQDGDGYNEQFF.

This clonotype was counted many times. CDR3 DNA: TGTGCCAGCAGTTTATCCCCTATAGGCTATGGCTACACCTTC. Its translation is CASSLSPIGYGYTF. The chain combines TRBV27 with TRBJ1-2; D remains unclear. Trimming removed 0 bases at V and 4 bases at J, with 9 bases between. Germline assignment: CDR1 MNHEY and CDR2 SMNVEV (reference sequence). The CDR3 covers 14 residues.

In its sample, this clonotype was seen many times. The chain employs TRBV4-1 and TRBJ2-1; 7 positions match TRBD1. The CDR3 length is 17 residues. The V segment lost 4 bases and the J segment 4 bases; nucleotides outside the gene matches: 13. Germline V CDR1 and CDR2: MGHRA, YSYEKL. Here the CDR3 reads CASSPRQGRSSYNEQFF. The CDR3 region has the DNA TGCGCCAGCAGCCCTAGACAGGGCCGATCCTCATACAATGAGCAGTTCTTC.

This clonotype came up many times. The CDR3 protein is CASSLVREGRSNEQFF. CDR3 nucleotides: TGTGCCAGCAGCTTAGTTCGGGAGGGTCGAAGCAATGAGCAGTTCTTC. This sequence joins TRBV7-6 and TRBJ2-1; 8 nucleotides line up with TRBD2. Germline V lookup: CDR1 SGHVS, CDR2 FNYEAQ. V lost 1 base and J lost 6; bases outside the gene matches: 8. CDR3 length equals 16 residues.

This clonotype was detected many times. This chain links TRBV9 with TRBJ2-7, with 9 bases that match TRBD1. The junction had 5 bases not matched to a gene; V was cut back by 2 bases and J by 2 bases. Germline lookup yields CDR1 SGDLS and CDR2 YYNGEE. This CDR3 is 15 amino acids long. The CDR3 loop reads CASSVGQGSAYEQYF. DNA for the CDR3: TGTGCCAGCAGCGTTGGACAGGGGTCAGCCTACGAGCAGTACTTC.

This clonotype showed up many times. V is TRBV12-3 or TRBV12-4 and J is TRBJ2-7, with D uncertain. The V gene lost 8 bases and the J gene lost 4 bases, with 12 bases spanning the gap. CDR3 length equals 12 residues. The CDR3, as DNA: TGTGCCAGCTCTACCTTTGGGTACGAGCAGTACTTC. Translation: CASSTFGYEQYF.

There are many counts of this clonotype. The V gene is TRBV29-1, the J gene TRBJ2-2; D is undetermined. V lost 2 bases and J lost 6, with 7 bases in between. CDR1 SQVTM and CDR2 ANQGSEA come from the germline V gene. This CDR3 contains 12 residues. CDR3: CSVESWAGELFF. The DNA for the CDR3 is TGCAGCGTTGAAAGCTGGGCCGGGGAGCTGTTTTTT.

In its sample, this clonotype was seen a few times. The J gene is TRBJ2-3, the V gene TRBV18; D might be TRBD2 (5 bases). The germline CDR1 and CDR2 sequences are KGHSH and LQKENI. CDR3 length equals 17 residues. Trimming took 3 bases from V and 0 from J, leaving 16 bases between them. The CDR3 sequence: CASSPTRTATSTDTQYF. CDR3 nucleotides: TGTGCCAGCTCACCTACCAGGACTGCTACTAGCACAGATACGCAGTATTTT.

The CDR3 is CPGTTGDGTGSIGDTEAFF. CDR3 bases: TGTCCCGGAACTACGGGTGATGGGACAGGGTCGATCGGGGACACTGAAGCTTTCTTT. The rearrangement links TRBV27 to TRBJ1-1; the match to TRBD1 covers 9 bases. Germline V gene lookup returns CDR1 MNHEY and CDR2 SMNVEV (reference sequence). There are 19 residues in the CDR3.

This clonotype was counted ten times or more. The chain is built from TRBV7-2 and TRBJ1-4; D ambiguous. The V gene's germline CDR1 is SGHTA and CDR2 FQGNSA. CDR3 length equals 14 residues. The V and J ends lost 5 bases and 5 bases respectively, with 12 bases between them. CDR3 sequence reads: CASSRDRANEKLFF. The CDR3 nucleotides are TGTGCCAGCAGCCGCGACCGAGCGAATGAAAAACTGTTTTTT.

This clonotype was observed a few times. The chain carries TRBV7-9 and TRBJ1-6; D call uncertain. In germline, CDR1 is SEHNR, CDR2 FQNEAQ (reference sequence). V gave up 4 bases and J gave up 8 bases, with 12 bases separating them. This CDR3 spans 14 amino acids. The CDR3 sequence is CASSSRDNDSPLHF. The CDR3 DNA sequence: TGTGCCAGCAGCTCCCGAGACAATGATTCACCCCTCCACTTT.